The 16 T cell receptor beta chains below all came from one sample that was sequenced in a study of T cell responses to AZD1222 COVID-19 vaccine. Clones were read by immunoSEQ multiplex PCR, and TCRdb kept only the in-frame ones, dropping some. The sample carries around 100,000 clones, about 88% recorded once. Source: peripheral blood, taken on day 0 of AZD1222 vaccination. These receptors all stem from an adult in good health.

This chain connects TRBV27 to TRBJ2-5, with D possibly TRBD2 on 5 matching bases. Germline lookup yields CDR1 MNHEY and CDR2 SMNVEV (reference sequence). The germline V and J ends were trimmed by 6 bases and 3 bases, with 8 bases remaining between them. This CDR3 contains 12 residues. CDR3 DNA sequence: TGTGCCAGCAGGGGAGTAGAAGAGACCCAGTACTTC. Translation: CASRGVEETQYF.

This clone showed up just once. The V gene is TRBV27, the J gene TRBJ2-5, with TRBD2 identical over 9 bases. This CDR3 has 14 amino acids. Germline V CDR1 and CDR2: MNHEY, SMNVEV (reference sequence). V was pared by 6 bases and J by 3 bases, with 5 bases of the junction left unmatched. This chain's CDR3 is CASSYSGGEETQYF. The CDR3 bases are TGTGCCAGCAGCTATAGCGGGGGAGAAGAGACCCAGTACTTC.

The rearrangement uses TRBV7-6 and TRBJ1-1; 8 bases are shared with TRBD1. Germline V gene data show CDR1 as SGHVS and CDR2 as FNYEAQ. With V trimmed by 1 base and J by 5 bases, 3 bases remained unmatched. There are 14 residues in the CDR3. The CDR3, as DNA: TGTGCCAGCAGCTTAGAGGACAGGGTAACTGAAGCTTTCTTT. This gives the protein CASSLEDRVTEAFF.

The chain carries TRBV5-1 and TRBJ2-7; D possibly corresponds to TRBD2 (6 bases). Trimming cost V 1 base and J 2 bases, with 16 bases left between them. CDR1 and CDR2 from the germline V gene are SGHRS and YFSETQ. The CDR3 totals 16 residues. CDR3 sequence (DNA): TGCGCCAGCAGCTTGTCCGTGGGGGGTCTACCCTACGAGCAGTACTTC. This sequence encodes CASSLSVGGLPYEQYF. The full variable domain, with the rest looked up from reference TRBV5-1 and TRBJ2-7, is KAGVTQTPRYLIKTRGQQVTLSCSPISGHRSVSWYQQTPGQGLQFLFEYFSETQRNKGNFPGRFSGRQFSNSRSEMNVSTLELGDSALYLCASSLSVGGLPYEQYFGPGTRLTVT.

The rearrangement joins TRBV27 to TRBJ1-2; the D gene is possibly TRBD1 (6 bases). With 4 bases removed from V and 5 bases from J, the gap between germline ends came to 8 bases. Germline-derived CDR1 and CDR2 are MNHEY and SMNVEV (reference sequence). This CDR3 region has 12 residues. The DNA of the CDR3 is TGTGCCAGCAGTTCGACAGGATATGGCTACACCTTC. Translation gives CASSSTGYGYTF.

The sample holds a few counts of this clone. This specimen includes other DNA sequences encoding the same CDR3. The CDR3 nucleotides are TGTGCCAGCAGCTTAGAGGGACAGCCCCAGCATTTT. Its translation is CASSLEGQPQHF. The gene calls are TRBV7-2 and TRBJ1-5; D is unclear. In germline, CDR1 is SGHTA, CDR2 FQGNSA. V lost 1 base and J lost 7, with 5 bases in between. CDR3 length: 12 residues.

The chain couples TRBV27 to TRBJ1-5, with D maybe TRBD1 (5 bases). Germline CDR1 MNHEY, CDR2 SMNVEV (reference sequence). The V gene lost 2 bases and the J gene lost 0 bases, with 11 bases spanning the gap. The CDR3 has 16 amino acids. Here the CDR3 reads CASSLTAGNSNQPQHF. The CDR3 nucleotides are TGTGCCAGCAGTTTAACGGCAGGGAATAGCAATCAGCCCCAGCATTTT.

The rearrangement joins TRBV18 to TRBJ2-3; the D gene is possibly TRBD1 (7 bases). The V end lost 10 bases, the J end lost 1 base, and 21 bases lay between the germline ends. Germline CDR1 and CDR2: KGHSH and LQKENI. CDR3 size: 16 residues. CDR3 in amino acids: CATTRAQGGGTDTQYF. The CDR3 region has the DNA TGTGCCACCACACGCGCCCAGGGGGGAGGCACAGATACGCAGTATTTT.

The chain recombines TRBV19 with TRBJ2-5; TRBD2 matches at 11 bases. The trim removed 4 bases at V and 4 bases at J, leaving 5 bases unmatched. Germline V CDR1 and CDR2: LNHDA, SQIVND (reference sequence). The CDR3 length is 15 residues. CDR3 sequence (DNA): TGTGCCAGTAGTACCCGACTAGCGGGATCAGAGACCCAGTACTTC. This sequence encodes CASSTRLAGSETQYF. Using reference TRBV19 and TRBJ2-5 for the parts outside the CDR3, the full variable domain is DGGITQSPKYLFRKEGQNVTLSCEQNLNHDAMYWYRQDPGQGLRLIYYSQIVNDFQKGDIAEGYSVSREKKESFPLTVTSAQKNPTAFYLCASSTRLAGSETQYFGPGTRLLVL.

V usage is TRBV6-5 and J usage is TRBJ1-5; 7 positions match TRBD1. The CDR3 has 15 residues. V was clipped by 6 bases and J by 3 bases; unmatched bases: 8. Germline CDR1 and CDR2: MNHEY and SVGAGI. The chain's CDR3 is CASRITDRDNQPQHF. The CDR3 DNA reads TGTGCCAGCAGAATAACCGACAGGGACAATCAGCCCCAGCATTTT.

This sequence joins TRBV7-8 and TRBJ1-2; 9 bases map to TRBD1. The V segment lost 3 bases and the J segment 1 base; nucleotides outside the gene matches: 3. Germline assignment: CDR1 SGHVS and CDR2 FQNEAQ. This CDR3 spans 15 amino acids. Here the CDR3 reads CASSLGQGDNYGYTF. CDR3 nucleotides: TGTGCCAGCAGCTTGGGACAGGGAGATAACTATGGCTACACCTTC.

The chain has TRBV5-7 and TRBJ2-1; 8 nucleotides match TRBD1. TRBV5-7 is recorded as an ORF, its role being uncertain. CDR3 size: 15 residues. Trimming at V came to 4 bases and at J to 1 base, leaving 4 bases not matched to a gene. The CDR3 sequence is CASSEHRGSYNEQFF. CDR3 DNA sequence: TGTGCCAGCAGCGAACACAGGGGGTCCTACAATGAGCAGTTCTTC.

The chain links TRBV7-6 to TRBJ1-1; D unresolved. Trimming stripped 4 bases from V and 1 base from J, with 13 bases between. The CDR3 length is 15 residues. Germline CDR1 SGHVS, CDR2 FNYEAQ. The CDR3 DNA reads TGTGCCAGCAGCTCCTTGACGGAAAAGAACACTGAAGCTTTCTTT. Translating it yields CASSSLTEKNTEAFF.

The chain joins TRBV19 to TRBJ2-2; no clear D. Germline V gives CDR1 LNHDA, CDR2 SQIVND (reference sequence). Trimming pared 1 base from V and 7 bases from J, leaving 4 bases between. This CDR3 spans 12 amino acids. CDR3 loop: CASSIGSGELFF. The CDR3 nucleotides read TGTGCCAGTAGTATAGGCAGCGGGGAGCTGTTTTTT.

In this sample, this clone turned up once. The chain links TRBV11-2 to TRBJ1-1, with 8 bases aligning to TRBD1. In germline, CDR1 is SGHAT, CDR2 FQNNGV. This CDR3 has 16 residues. V was clipped by 2 bases and J by 4 bases; unmatched bases: 9. The CDR3 region has the DNA TGTGCCAGCAGCTTATCCGAGGACAGGGCTGGCACTGAAGCTTTCTTT. It specifies CASSLSEDRAGTEAFF.

V is TRBV3-1 (or the pseudogene TRBV3-2) and J is TRBJ1-4, with D hard to call. Germline assignment: CDR1 LGHDT and CDR2 YNNKEL (reference sequence). The CDR3 runs to 15 residues. Trimming cost V 2 bases and J 1 base, with 8 bases left between them. DNA for the CDR3: TGTGCCAGCAGCCAATTGGTCCGAACTAATGAAAAACTGTTTTTT. It codes for CASSQLVRTNEKLFF.